Below, 17 T cell receptor beta chains from the same sample are listed, as sequenced in a study of blood T cell repertoires in COVID-19. The table came from immunoSEQ multiplex PCR; TCRdb's copy has only in-frame clones and leaves some out. This sample has 100,000 to 150,000 clones, with approximately 80% found just once. Sequencing input: peripheral blood. All receptors derive from a woman in her fifties or sixties with acute or convalescent COVID-19.

The J gene is TRBJ2-2, the V gene TRBV27, with TRBD2 matching 11 bases. J lost 2 bases, V lost 5 bases, and 10 bases had no gene match. Germline CDR1 MNHEY, CDR2 SMNVEV (reference sequence). The CDR3 has 18 residues. CDR3 sequence reads: CASSPWASGGTNTGELFF. Written as DNA, the CDR3 is TGTGCCAGCAGTCCTTGGGCTAGCGGGGGGACCAACACCGGGGAGCTGTTTTTT.

V usage is TRBV28 and J usage is TRBJ2-7; 10 positions match TRBD2. Per the germline V gene, CDR1 is MDHEN and CDR2 is SYDVKM. The CDR3 loop spans 18 amino acids. V dropped 2 bases and J dropped 6; count of bases not matched to a gene: 16. The CDR3 DNA reads as TGTGCCAGCAGTTTACTAGCGGGAGCTTTACCCCTTCAGCGCGAGCAGTACTTC. The encoded protein is CASSLLAGALPLQREQYF.

This chain connects TRBV15 to TRBJ2-1, with D possibly matching TRBD2 (6 bases). V dropped 0 bases and J dropped 2 bases, with 11 bases sitting between them. The CDR3 is 16 amino acids. Germline loops: CDR1 LNHNV, CDR2 YYDKDF (reference sequence). The CDR3 DNA is TGTGCCACCAGCAGAGATGGGTTAGCGGCCTACAATGAGCAGTTCTTC. As protein: CATSRDGLAAYNEQFF.

The CDR3 is CASSRTGGSTDTQYF. CDR3 DNA: TGTGCCAGCAGCCGGACAGGGGGCTCCACAGATACGCAGTATTTT. The gene calls are TRBV7-9 and TRBJ2-3, with 11 bases aligning to TRBD1. The CDR3 has 15 amino acids. J was trimmed by 2 bases and V by 5 bases; bases with no gene match: 3. CDR1 is SEHNR, CDR2 FQNEAQ, per germline (reference sequence).

The CDR3 DNA is TGTGCCAGCAGTTACCGTGGGGCCTCCTACGAGCAGTACTTC. Translating it yields CASSYRGASYEQYF. The V and J genes are TRBV6-5 and TRBJ2-7; tentative D call: TRBD1 (5 bases). The germline V gene encodes CDR1 MNHEY and CDR2 SVGAGI. V lost 2 bases and J 0 bases, leaving 8 bases between the germline ends. The CDR3 runs to 14 residues.

This clone has more than one count but fewer than ten. The chain carries TRBV24-1 and TRBJ2-5, with TRBD1 matching over 9 bases. The V gene's germline CDR1 is KGHDR and CDR2 SFDVKD. CDR3 length equals 15 residues. V lost 3 bases to trimming and J lost 5 bases; unmatched junction nucleotides: 6. The CDR3 loop reads CATSDPLTGGETQYF. CDR3 coding DNA: TGTGCCACCAGTGATCCCCTGACAGGGGGGGAGACCCAGTACTTC.

This chain joins TRBV7-9 and TRBJ1-5, with 9 bases identical to TRBD1. CDR3 size: 15 residues. Trimming at V came to 6 bases and at J to 1 base, leaving 4 bases not matched to a gene. Germline CDR1 is SEHNR and CDR2 is FQNEAQ (reference sequence). For the CDR3, the DNA is TGTGCCAGCAGTCCCGGGACAGGGAGCAATCAGCCCCAGCATTTT. Protein: CASSPGTGSNQPQHF.

V and J are TRBV3-1 (or the pseudogene TRBV3-2) and TRBJ1-2; 7 bases are shared with TRBD1. This CDR3 region has 15 residues. V lost 4 bases, J lost 8 bases, and 13 bases stayed unmatched. The germline gives CDR1 LGHDT, CDR2 YNNKEL (reference sequence). CDR3 region: CASSRLDRDGGGYTF. For the CDR3, the DNA is TGTGCCAGCAGCCGACTCGACAGGGACGGCGGGGGCTACACCTTC.

This clone has a single count. The gene calls are TRBV7-2 and TRBJ2-1; D might be TRBD2 (6 bases). CDR3 length: 14 amino acids. CDR1 SGHTA and CDR2 FQGNSA come from the germline V gene. V was trimmed by 10 bases and J by 4 bases, leaving 17 bases between them. This CDR3 reads CAIPVGTPYNEQFF. DNA for the CDR3: TGTGCCATCCCGGTGGGGACTCCATACAATGAGCAGTTCTTC. The entire variable domain, with the rest obtained from reference TRBV7-2 and TRBJ2-1, is as follows: GAGVSQSPSNKVTEKGKDVELRCDPISGHTALYWYRQSLGQGLEFLIYFQGNSAPDKSGLPSDRFSAERTGGSVSTLTIQRTQQEDSAVYLCAIPVGTPYNEQFFGPGTRLTVL.

This CDR3 reads CASSLYSSNSPLHF. The DNA for the CDR3 is TGTGCCAGCAGCTTGTACAGCTCTAATTCACCCCTCCACTTT. This chain links TRBV5-4 with TRBJ1-6; D ambiguous. V was clipped by 1 base and J by 6 bases, with 8 bases between them. This CDR3 has 14 amino acids. Germline CDR1 and CDR2: SGHNT and YYREEE (reference sequence).

The rearrangement links TRBV3-1 (or the pseudogene TRBV3-2) to TRBJ2-7; 9 bases align to TRBD1. Germline V lookup: CDR1 LGHDT, CDR2 YNNKEL (reference sequence). CDR3 length: 17 amino acids. With 0 bases clipped from V and 3 bases from J, the junction kept 9 bases outside the gene matches. The CDR3 sequence is CASSQELGGTGYYEQYF. CDR3 DNA sequence: TGTGCCAGCAGCCAAGAGTTAGGGGGGACAGGGTACTACGAGCAGTACTTC.

The genes are TRBV6-1 and TRBJ2-6; D might be TRBD2 (5 bases). The CDR3 is 15 amino acids. Per the germline V gene, CDR1 is MNHNS and CDR2 is SASEGT. V lost 3 bases to trimming and J lost 0 bases, with 6 bases between them. CDR3 protein: CASSDGVSGANVLTF. For the CDR3, the DNA is TGTGCCAGCAGTGACGGGGTCTCTGGGGCCAACGTCCTGACTTTC.

V gene TRBV12-3 or TRBV12-4 combines with J gene TRBJ2-3; possibly TRBD2 for D (5 bases). V gave up 6 bases and J gave up 5 bases, with 12 bases separating them. The CDR3 spans 13 residues. As DNA, the CDR3 is TGTGCCAGCAGCCTACAGAGCGGAGATACGCAGTATTTT. Protein: CASSLQSGDTQYF.

The gene calls are TRBV29-1 and TRBJ2-7; 7 bases agree with TRBD1. This CDR3 contains 14 residues. Germline assignment: CDR1 SQVTM and CDR2 ANQGSEA. CDR3 residues: CGTGTGAGSYEQYF. The DNA for the CDR3 is TGCGGGACCGGAACAGGGGCCGGGTCCTACGAGCAGTACTTC.

V and J are TRBV3-1 (or the pseudogene TRBV3-2) and TRBJ1-4; 9 bases map to TRBD1. This CDR3 comprises 16 residues. From germline, CDR1 is LGHDT and CDR2 YNNKEL (reference sequence). The ends lost 6 bases at V and 6 bases at J; junction bases unmatched: 11. CDR3 protein: CASSRPRTGEDEKLFF. The CDR3 DNA reads as TGTGCCAGCAGTCGACCCAGGACAGGGGAAGATGAAAAACTGTTTTTT.

This sequence joins TRBV7-9 and TRBJ1-2, with no clear D. The germline gives CDR1 SEHNR, CDR2 FQNEAQ (reference sequence). The CDR3 contains 12 residues. Trimming removed 4 bases at V and 1 base at J, with 4 bases between. Here the CDR3 reads CASSSINYGYTF. CDR3 nucleotides: TGTGCCAGCAGCTCAATTAACTATGGCTACACCTTC.

The chain carries TRBV6-5 and TRBJ1-4; 8 bases match TRBD1. CDR1 is MNHEY and CDR2 is SVGAGI in the germline V gene. Trimming at V came to 4 bases and at J to 7 bases, leaving 11 bases not matched to a gene. The CDR3 sequence is 16 residues long. The CDR3 sequence is CASSWDRPGRGEKLFF. The CDR3 DNA follows: TGTGCCAGCAGTTGGGACAGGCCCGGTCGGGGTGAAAAACTGTTTTTT.